A single T cell receptor (beta chain) is shown here with its context. Its antigen is unidentified. This sample is drawn from a study of CD8+ T cells in alopecia areata. Study information: Affected scalp percentage determined the severity score of treated patients. Study conclusions and caveats: On tofacitinib, scalp and blood still held many of the expanded lesional clones.

As to treatment: oral pan-JAK inhibitor, 5-10 mg twice daily. cDNA prepared by RNA extraction and subsequent reverse transcription served as the template for sequencing. Clones were read by immunoSEQ multiplex PCR, and TCRdb kept only the in-frame ones, dropping some. The sample yields some 200,000 clones, over 40% seen once. Germline loops: CDR1 KGHSH, CDR2 LQKENI. Trimming shortened V by 3 bases and J by 4 bases, and 21 bases separated the two germline ends. This CDR3 has 17 amino acids. The TCR sequence derives from a human donor with alopecia areata. Material: CD4+ T cells sorted from blood, obtained around week 36, from a patient treated with tofacitinib. This chain uses TRBV18 with TRBJ2-5, with a weak D call TRBD2 (6 bases). CDR3 residues: CASSPTLVAVRRETQYF. The CDR3 nucleotides are TGTGCCAGCTCACCGACGTTAGTAGCGGTACGAAGAGAGACCCAGTACTTC. Full variable domain (outside the CDR3, taken from reference TRBV18 and TRBJ2-5): NAGVMQNPRHLVRRRGQEARLRCSPMKGHSHVYWYRQLPEEGLKFMVYLQKENIIDESGMPKERFSAEFPKEGPSILRIQQVVRGDSAAYFCASSPTLVAVRRETQYFGPGTRLLVL.